The 18 T cell receptor beta chains listed next were all sequenced from one sample in a study of blood T cell repertoires in COVID-19. Data came from immunoSEQ multiplex PCR; TCRdb stores just in-frame clones and leaves some out. The sample contains around 500,000 clones, 75% to 90% of which appear only once. Sequenced: peripheral blood. The receptors come from a human donor in a cohort sampled during active COVID-19.

The rearrangement links TRBV29-1 to TRBJ1-1; weak D call: TRBD1 (5 bases). V was cut by 3 bases and J by 0 bases, with 14 bases left in between. Germline CDR1 reads SQVTM; CDR2 reads ANQGSEA. The CDR3 is 15 amino acids. CDR3 in amino acids: CSVDSGDPMNTEAFF. The CDR3 bases are TGCAGCGTTGATTCGGGGGACCCCATGAACACTGAAGCTTTCTTT.

This clone was counted once. The chain joins TRBV7-9 to TRBJ1-1; D gene unclear. V lost 3 bases and J 3 bases, leaving 5 bases between the germline ends. Germline values: CDR1 SEHNR, CDR2 FQNEAQ (reference sequence). CDR3 length equals 12 residues. CDR3 residues: CASSFSDTEAFF. The CDR3 DNA is TGTGCCAGCAGCTTCAGTGACACTGAAGCTTTCTTT.

The rearrangement links TRBV12-3 or TRBV12-4 to TRBJ1-2; 7 bases line up with TRBD1. The CDR3 has 13 residues. Germline trimming cut 6 bases from V and 6 bases from J; bases unmatched to any gene: 7. The CDR3 DNA reads as TGTGCCAGCAGGGGGAGACAGGGTGATGGCTACACCTTC. Translating it yields CASRGRQGDGYTF.

The V gene is TRBV9, the J gene TRBJ2-1; possibly TRBD1 for D (5 bases). Germline V gene data show CDR1 as SGDLS and CDR2 as YYNGEE. V was trimmed by 0 bases and J by 10 bases, leaving 20 bases between them. CDR3 length: 16 amino acids. CDR3 sequence reads: CASSVEIGAKFREQFF. The CDR3 DNA is TGTGCCAGCAGCGTAGAAATAGGGGCTAAATTTCGGGAGCAGTTCTTC.

The J gene is TRBJ1-6, the V gene TRBV2, with a weak D call TRBD1 (6 bases). Germline V gene lookup returns CDR1 SNHLY and CDR2 FYNNEI. V was clipped by 8 bases and J by 7 bases, with 12 bases between them. The CDR3 has 13 amino acids. CDR3 DNA sequence: TGTGCCAGCCAAGGGGGGGAGAATTCACCCCTCCACTTT. This encodes CASQGGENSPLHF.

The rearrangement links TRBV4-3 to TRBJ2-3; 11 nucleotides align to TRBD2. This CDR3 has 15 residues. In germline, CDR1 is LGHNA, CDR2 YSLEER. V dropped 0 bases and J dropped 12; count of bases not matched to a gene: 8. The CDR3 spells CASSQEWLTSGNQYF. Here the CDR3 DNA reads TGCGCCAGCAGCCAAGAATGGTTGACTAGCGGGAACCAGTATTTT.

This chain uses TRBV30 with TRBJ2-5; 7 bases are a match to TRBD1. V lost 3 bases to trimming and J lost 5 bases; unmatched junction nucleotides: 6. The germline V gene encodes CDR1 GTSNPN and CDR2 SVGIG (reference sequence). The CDR3 spans 13 residues. In DNA form, the CDR3 reads TGTGCCTGGAGGGGTGGGACAGTGGAGACCCAGTACTTC. As protein: CAWRGGTVETQYF.

The chain carries TRBV18 and TRBJ2-5; 8 positions match TRBD2. Trimming at V came to 0 bases and at J to 5 bases, leaving 2 bases not matched to a gene. Germline assignment: CDR1 KGHSH and CDR2 LQKENI. This CDR3 contains 14 residues. CDR3 sequence (DNA): TGTGCCAGCTCACCACCGGCTAGCGGGGAGACCCAGTACTTC. Its translation: CASSPPASGETQYF.

J is TRBJ1-1 and V is TRBV6-2 or TRBV6-3, with a tentative D call TRBD1 (6 bases). The V gene lost 6 bases and the J gene lost 5 bases, with 16 bases spanning the gap. The CDR3 spans 14 residues. Germline CDR1 reads MNHEY; CDR2 reads SVGEGT. CDR3 DNA: TGTGCCAGCAGCTTAACAGGGACAAATACTGAAGCTTTCTTT. Amino acids: CASSLTGTNTEAFF.

The CDR3 DNA reads TGTGCCAGCAGTGAAATAACAGGACAATTAGACGGCTACACCTTC. Translation: CASSEITGQLDGYTF. V usage is TRBV6-1 and J usage is TRBJ1-2, with D possibly TRBD1 on 5 matching bases. Germline V CDR1 and CDR2: MNHNS, SASEGT. V was clipped by 2 bases and J by 8 bases, with 18 bases between them. CDR3 length: 15 amino acids.

The chain employs TRBV6-2 or TRBV6-3 and TRBJ2-2; TRBD1 matches at 8 bases. Germline CDR1 and CDR2: MNHEY and SVGEGT. V gave up 2 bases and J gave up 0 bases; unmatched junction bases: 2. There are 16 residues in the CDR3. CDR3 nucleotide sequence: TGTGCCAGCAGTTACAGGACAGGGACGAACACCGGGGAGCTGTTTTTT. This sequence encodes CASSYRTGTNTGELFF.

V gene TRBV18 combines with J gene TRBJ2-2; 8 nucleotides agree with TRBD1. The CDR3 contains 14 residues. After removal of 3 bases from V and 4 bases from J, the junction contained 1 base not matched to a gene. The germline CDR1 and CDR2 sequences are KGHSH and LQKENI. The DNA of the CDR3 is TGTGCCAGCTCACCGGACAGGGCCACCGGGGAGCTGTTTTTT. This gives the protein CASSPDRATGELFF.

V usage is TRBV5-1 and J usage is TRBJ2-1, with TRBD2 matching over 10 bases. This CDR3 region has 15 residues. Germline loops: CDR1 SGHRS, CDR2 YFSETQ. The V and J ends lost 6 bases and 5 bases, in that order; junction bases with no gene match: 8. CDR3 coding DNA: TGCGCCAGCAAAAGGGTAGCGGGAGGTGACAATGAGCAGTTCTTC. This sequence encodes CASKRVAGGDNEQFF.

The chain links TRBV7-3 to TRBJ2-5; 12 nucleotides agree with TRBD2. CDR3 length equals 17 residues. Looked up from germline, CDR1 is SGHTA and CDR2 is FQGTGA. After removal of 0 bases from V and 4 bases from J, the junction contained 6 bases not matched to a gene. This CDR3 reads CASSLTPLAGGLETQYF. CDR3 sequence (DNA): TGTGCCAGCAGCTTAACGCCACTAGCGGGAGGATTAGAGACCCAGTACTTC.

This clone is a singleton in its sample. This rearrangement joins TRBV28 to TRBJ2-3; TRBD2 agrees at 7 bases. After removal of 1 base from V and 2 bases from J, the junction contained 12 bases not matched to a gene. The CDR3 runs to 18 residues. CDR1 and CDR2 from the germline V gene are MDHEN and SYDVKM. The CDR3 DNA is TGTGCCAGCAGTTTATCAGGAACCGGCGGGAGCCTCACAGATACGCAGTATTTT. Translated, it gives CASSLSGTGGSLTDTQYF. Full variable domain (rest looked up from reference TRBV28 and TRBJ2-3): DVKVTQSSRYLVKRTGEKVFLECVQDMDHENMFWYRQDPGLGLRLIYFSYDVKMKEKGDIPEGYSVSREKKERFSLILESASTNQTSMYLCASSLSGTGGSLTDTQYFGPGTRLTVL.

The chain combines TRBV5-6 with TRBJ1-1; 11 nucleotides line up with TRBD1. The V gene's germline CDR1 is SGHDT and CDR2 YYEEEE. The CDR3 spans 16 residues. Unmatched junction bases numbered 8, after V lost 5 bases and J lost 2 bases. The CDR3 DNA reads TGTGCCAGCAGATCCGGGACAGGGGGTTTTAACACTGAAGCTTTCTTT. Residues: CASRSGTGGFNTEAFF.

This rearrangement joins TRBV19 to TRBJ2-7, with 8 bases that match TRBD2. The CDR3 is 15 residues long. The V gene's germline CDR1 is LNHDA and CDR2 SQIVND (reference sequence). The junction had 11 bases not matched to a gene; V was cut back by 5 bases and J by 5 bases. The CDR3 coding sequence is TGTGCCAGTAGTGGGCGGGAGGCCTCCGGGGACGAGCAGTACTTC. Residues: CASSGREASGDEQYF.

The rearrangement joins TRBV28 to TRBJ2-7; 9 bases line up with TRBD1. The length of the CDR3 is 14 residues. Losses at the gene ends were 9 bases for V and 0 bases for J; bases not matched to a gene: 6. CDR1 MDHEN and CDR2 SYDVKM come from the germline V gene. This CDR3 is CASRDRGGSYEQYF. The CDR3 DNA reads as TGTGCCAGTCGCGACAGGGGGGGCTCCTACGAGCAGTACTTC.